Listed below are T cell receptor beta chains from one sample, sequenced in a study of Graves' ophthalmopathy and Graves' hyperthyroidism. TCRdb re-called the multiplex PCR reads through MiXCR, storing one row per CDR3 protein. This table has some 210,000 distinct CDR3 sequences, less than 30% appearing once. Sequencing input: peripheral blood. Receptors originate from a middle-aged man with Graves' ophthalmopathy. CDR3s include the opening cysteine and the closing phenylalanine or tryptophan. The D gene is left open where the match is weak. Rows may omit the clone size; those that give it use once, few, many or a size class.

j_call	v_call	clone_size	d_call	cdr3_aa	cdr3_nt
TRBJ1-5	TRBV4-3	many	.	CASSQEIATAQPQHF	TGCGCCAGCAGCCAAGAAATAGCCACGGCCCAGCCCCAGCATTTT
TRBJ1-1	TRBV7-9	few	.	CASSLSTTNTEAFF	TGTGCCAGCAGCTTATCGACAACGAACACTGAAGCTTTCTTT
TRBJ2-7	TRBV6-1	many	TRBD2	CASSSGTYEQYF	TGTGCCAGCAGTAGCGGGACCTACGAGCAGTACTTC
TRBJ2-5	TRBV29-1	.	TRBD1	CSSDRGGGQETQYF	TGCAGCTCGGACAGGGGAGGAGGCCAAGAGACCCAGTACTTC
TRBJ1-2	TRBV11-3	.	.	CASSLQPDSYGYTF	TGTGCCAGCAGCTTACAACCCGACAGTTATGGCTACACCTTC
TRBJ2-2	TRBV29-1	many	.	CSVVPVSGELFF	TGCAGCGTCGTCCCAGTTTCCGGGGAGCTGTTTTTT
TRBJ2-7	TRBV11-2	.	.	CASSLDRGSWTSQYF	TGTGCCAGCAGCTTAGACCGGGGGAGCTGGACGTCGCAGTACTTC
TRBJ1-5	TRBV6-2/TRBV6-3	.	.	CASSYLGANQPQHF	TGTGCCAGCAGTTACTTGGGGGCCAATCAGCCCCAGCATTTT
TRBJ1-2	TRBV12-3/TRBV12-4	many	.	CASSFGGNNYGYTF	TGTGCCAGCAGTTTCGGTGGCAACAACTATGGCTACACCTTC
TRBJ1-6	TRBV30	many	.	CAWSTEQGWGNSPLHF	TGTGCCTGGAGTACGGAGCAGGGTTGGGGAAATTCACCCCTCCACTTT
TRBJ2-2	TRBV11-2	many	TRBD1	CASSLDYRGRTGELFF	TGTGCCAGCAGCTTAGACTACAGGGGGAGAACCGGGGAGCTGTTTTTT
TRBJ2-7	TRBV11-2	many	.	CASSMYSGRTYEQYF	TGTGCCAGCAGCATGTATAGCGGTAGAACCTACGAGCAGTACTTC
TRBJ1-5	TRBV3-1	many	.	CASSHGTAGQPQHF	TGTGCCAGCAGCCACGGAACCGCGGGTCAGCCCCAGCATTTT
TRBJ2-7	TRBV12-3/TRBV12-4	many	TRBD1	CASSTLGTGTGYEQYF	TGTGCCAGCAGTACACTAGGCACCGGGACAGGGTACGAGCAGTACTTC
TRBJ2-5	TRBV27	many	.	CASSFAGSIGETQYF	TGTGCCAGCAGTTTCGCCGGGAGTATCGGTGAGACCCAGTACTTC
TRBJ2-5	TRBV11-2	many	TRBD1	CASSLAPTGAQETQYF	TGTGCCAGCAGCTTAGCTCCGACAGGGGCCCAAGAGACCCAGTACTTC
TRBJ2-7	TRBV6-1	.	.	CASSEAGGTSYEQYF	TGTGCCAGCAGTGAAGCTGGGGGGACCTCCTACGAGCAGTACTTC
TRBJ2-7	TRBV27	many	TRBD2	CASSFGTSVAYEQYF	TGTGCCAGCAGTTTCGGGACTAGCGTTGCCTACGAGCAGTACTTC
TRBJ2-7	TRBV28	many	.	CASSSQRNEQYF	TGTGCCAGCAGTTCTCAAAGGAACGAGCAGTACTTC
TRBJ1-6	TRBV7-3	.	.	CASSLNPNSPLHF	TGTGCCAGCAGCTTAAACCCCAATTCACCCCTCCACTTT
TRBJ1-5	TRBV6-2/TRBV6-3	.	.	CASTLGGRNQPQHF	TGTGCCAGCACCTTGGGGGGAAGGAATCAGCCCCAGCATTTT
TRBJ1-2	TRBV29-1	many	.	CSVEGGEKGYYGYTF	TGCAGCGTTGAGGGGGGTGAAAAGGGTTACTATGGCTACACCTTC
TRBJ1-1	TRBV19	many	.	CASGPTTIAMNTEAFF	TGTGCCAGTGGCCCTACCACTATCGCGATGAACACTGAAGCTTTCTTT
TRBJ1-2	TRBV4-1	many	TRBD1	CASSDTGGSYYGYTF	TGCGCCAGCAGCGACACAGGGGGCTCTTACTATGGCTACACCTTC
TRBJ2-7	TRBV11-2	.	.	CASSLTKEQYF	TGTGCCAGCAGCTTAACAAAAGAGCAGTACTTC
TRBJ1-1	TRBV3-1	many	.	CASRGGGREAFF	TGTGCCAGCCGAGGGGGGGGCCGTGAAGCTTTCTTT
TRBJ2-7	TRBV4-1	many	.	CASSQEPPSDFYYEQYF	TGCGCCAGCAGCCAAGAACCCCCCAGCGACTTCTACTACGAGCAGTACTTC
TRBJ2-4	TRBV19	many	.	CASSMTGRAKNIQYF	TGTGCCAGTAGTATGACCGGGAGAGCCAAAAACATTCAGTACTTC
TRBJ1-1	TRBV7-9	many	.	CASRGVSNTEAFF	TGTGCCAGCAGGGGGGTGTCGAACACTGAAGCTTTCTTT
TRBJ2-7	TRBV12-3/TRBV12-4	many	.	CASSVELGDEQYF	TGTGCCAGCAGCGTCGAACTAGGGGACGAGCAGTACTTC
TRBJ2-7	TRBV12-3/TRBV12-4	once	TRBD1	CASSSRGDRGYEQYF	TGTGCCAGCAGTTCCCGGGGGGACAGGGGCTACGAGCAGTACTTC
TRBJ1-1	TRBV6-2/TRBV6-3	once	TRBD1	CASRKQGPEAFF	TGTGCCAGCAGAAAACAGGGGCCTGAAGCTTTCTTT
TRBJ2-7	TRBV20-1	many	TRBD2	CSARDRGTSGRTSWSYEQYF	TGCAGTGCTAGAGATCGAGGGACTAGCGGGAGGACTAGCTGGTCCTACGAGCAGTACTTC
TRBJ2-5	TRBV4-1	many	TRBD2	CASSQDSLAGKQLTQYF	TGCGCCAGCAGCCAAGATTCCCTAGCGGGAAAACAGTTGACCCAGTACTTC
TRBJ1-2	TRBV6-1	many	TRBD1	CASRDDRDIGGYGYTF	TGTGCCAGCAGGGACGACAGGGATATTGGAGGCTATGGCTACACCTTC